One sample yielded the 2 T cell receptor beta chains listed below, sequenced in a study of T cells after yellow fever vaccination. Each CDR3 protein is one row after TCRdb ran MiXCR on the 5' RACE reads. The sample yields 100,000 to 150,000 distinct CDR3 sequences, under 8.5% seen once. The sample was CD4+ T cells sorted from PBMCs, taken around 10 days after the first yellow fever vaccination. Every receptor here comes from a man aged 18-30 years who received the YFV17D yellow fever vaccine.

This clonotype was picked up many times. This chain connects TRBV4-3 to TRBJ2-2; a possible D gene is TRBD1 (6 bases). CDR3 size: 18 residues. CDR1 and CDR2 (germline): LGHNA, YSLEER. V was trimmed by 0 bases and J by 0 bases, leaving 14 bases between them. Here the CDR3 reads CASSQEDSSDSNTGELFF. The CDR3 bases are TGCGCCAGCAGCCAAGAGGACAGCTCAGACTCGAACACCGGGGAGCTGTTTTTT.

This clonotype was seen at least ten times. V and J are TRBV6-2 or TRBV6-3 and TRBJ1-4, with no clear D. This CDR3 is built from 14 residues. Germline lookup yields CDR1 MNHEY and CDR2 SVGEGT. Trimming pared 8 bases from V and 7 bases from J, leaving 17 bases between. CDR3: CASGIPSGGEKLFF. As DNA, the CDR3 is TGTGCCAGCGGAATCCCCTCTGGCGGTGAAAAACTGTTTTTT.